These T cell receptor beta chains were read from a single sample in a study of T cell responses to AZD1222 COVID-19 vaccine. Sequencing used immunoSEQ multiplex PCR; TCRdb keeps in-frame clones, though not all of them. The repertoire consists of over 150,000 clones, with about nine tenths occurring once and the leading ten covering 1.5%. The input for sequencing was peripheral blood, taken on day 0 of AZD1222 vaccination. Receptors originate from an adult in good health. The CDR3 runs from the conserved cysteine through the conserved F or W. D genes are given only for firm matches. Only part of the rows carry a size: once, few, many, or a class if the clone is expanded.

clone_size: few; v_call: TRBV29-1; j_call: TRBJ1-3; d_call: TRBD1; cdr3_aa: CSVWTGSSGNTIYF; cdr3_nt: TGCAGCGTCTGGACAGGGAGCTCTGGAAACACCATATATTTT
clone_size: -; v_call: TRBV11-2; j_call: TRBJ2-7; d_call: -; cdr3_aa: CASSLVGFYEQYF; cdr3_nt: TGTGCCAGCAGCTTAGTAGGGTTCTACGAGCAGTACTTC
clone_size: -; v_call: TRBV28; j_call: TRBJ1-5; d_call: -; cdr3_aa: CASSLQGRHTNQPQHF; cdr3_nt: TGTGCCAGCAGTTTACAAGGTCGACACACCAATCAGCCCCAGCATTTT
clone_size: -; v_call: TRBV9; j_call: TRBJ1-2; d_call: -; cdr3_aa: CASSVGSDGGYGYTF; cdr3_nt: TGTGCCAGCAGCGTAGGGTCGGATGGGGGCTATGGCTACACCTTC
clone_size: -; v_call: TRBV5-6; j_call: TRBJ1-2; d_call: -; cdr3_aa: CASSLAAGADYGYTF; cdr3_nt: TGTGCCAGCAGCTTGGCGGCGGGGGCGGACTATGGCTACACCTTC
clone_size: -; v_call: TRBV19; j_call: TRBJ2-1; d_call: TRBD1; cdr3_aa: CASSLSWDSSFEQFF; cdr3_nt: TGTGCCAGTAGTCTTTCGTGGGACAGCTCCTTCGAGCAGTTCTTC
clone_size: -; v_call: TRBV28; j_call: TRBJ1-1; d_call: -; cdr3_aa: CASSYGGTGRTEAFF; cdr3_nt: TGTGCCAGCAGTTATGGGGGCACAGGGCGCACTGAAGCTTTCTTT
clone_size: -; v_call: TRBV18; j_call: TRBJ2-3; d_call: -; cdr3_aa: CASSPWGGPEDTQYF; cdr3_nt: TGTGCCAGCTCACCATGGGGGGGCCCTGAAGATACGCAGTATTTT
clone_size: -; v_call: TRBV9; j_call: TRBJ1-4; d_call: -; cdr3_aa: CASSVWTSANEKLFF; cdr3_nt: TGTGCCAGCAGCGTGTGGACATCGGCTAATGAAAAACTGTTTTTT
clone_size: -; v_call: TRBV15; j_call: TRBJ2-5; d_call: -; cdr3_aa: CATSRDPPGQETQYF; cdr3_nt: TGTGCCACCAGCAGAGATCCCCCAGGGCAAGAGACCCAGTACTTC
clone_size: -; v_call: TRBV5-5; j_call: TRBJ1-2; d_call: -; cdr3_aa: CASSSRRDLGGYTF; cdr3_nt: TGTGCCAGCAGTTCCCGCAGGGATTTGGGTGGCTACACCTTC
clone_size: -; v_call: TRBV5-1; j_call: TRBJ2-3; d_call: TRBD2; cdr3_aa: CASSPFWTSGAYLSTDTQYF; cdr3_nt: TGCGCCAGCAGCCCCTTTTGGACTAGCGGGGCCTACCTTAGCACAGATACGCAGTATTTT
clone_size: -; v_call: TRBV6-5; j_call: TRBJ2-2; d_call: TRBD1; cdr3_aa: CATRTGGTGELFF; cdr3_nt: TGTGCCACCCGGACAGGCGGCACCGGGGAGCTGTTTTTT
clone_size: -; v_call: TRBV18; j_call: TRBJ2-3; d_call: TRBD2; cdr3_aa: CASSLPAGGGTDTQYF; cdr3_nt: TGTGCCAGCTCACTCCCTGCGGGGGGGGGCACAGATACGCAGTATTTT
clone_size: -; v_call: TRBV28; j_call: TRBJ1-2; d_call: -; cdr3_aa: CASSLTQGLNYGYTF; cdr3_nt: TGTGCCAGCAGTCTCACACAGGGACTTAACTATGGCTACACCTTC
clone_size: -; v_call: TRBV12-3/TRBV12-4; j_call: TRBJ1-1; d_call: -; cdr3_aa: CASSLPGIEAFF; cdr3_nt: TGTGCCAGCAGCCTGCCAGGGATTGAAGCTTTCTTT
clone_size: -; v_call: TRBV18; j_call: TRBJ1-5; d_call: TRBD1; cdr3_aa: CASSPPGQGGNQPQHF; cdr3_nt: TGTGCCAGCTCACCCCCCGGACAGGGGGGCAATCAGCCCCAGCATTTT
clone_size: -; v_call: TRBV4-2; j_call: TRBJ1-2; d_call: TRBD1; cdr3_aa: CASSQTGGFDYGYTF; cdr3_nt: TGTGCCAGCAGCCAAACAGGGGGCTTTGACTATGGCTACACCTTC
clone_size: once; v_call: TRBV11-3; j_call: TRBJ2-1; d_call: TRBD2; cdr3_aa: CASSLEVGSGGPEQFF; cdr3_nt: TGTGCCAGCAGCTTAGAGGTAGGAAGCGGGGGACCTGAGCAGTTCTTC
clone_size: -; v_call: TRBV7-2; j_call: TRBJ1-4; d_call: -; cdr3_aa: CASSQGNTNEKLFF; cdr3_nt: TGTGCCAGCAGCCAGGGTAACACTAATGAAAAACTGTTTTTT
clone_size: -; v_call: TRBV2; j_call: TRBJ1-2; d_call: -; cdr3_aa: CASFAYGYTF; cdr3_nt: TGTGCCAGTTTTGCCTATGGCTACACCTTC
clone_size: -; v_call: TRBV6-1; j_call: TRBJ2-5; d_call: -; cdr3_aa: CASSELSQGGTQYF; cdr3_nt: TGTGCCAGCAGTGAATTGTCCCAGGGGGGGACCCAGTACTTC
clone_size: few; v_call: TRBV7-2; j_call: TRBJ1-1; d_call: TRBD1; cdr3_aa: CASRPDRVTNTEAFF; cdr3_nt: TGTGCCAGCAGACCGGACAGGGTTACGAACACTGAAGCTTTCTTT
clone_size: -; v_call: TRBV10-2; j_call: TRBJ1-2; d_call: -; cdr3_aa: CASSDPSGGNYGYTF; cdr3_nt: TGCGCCAGCAGTGACCCCTCGGGGGGGAACTATGGCTACACCTTC
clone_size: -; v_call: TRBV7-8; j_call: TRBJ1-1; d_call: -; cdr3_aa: CASSPPMNTEAFF; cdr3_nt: TGTGCCAGCAGCCCTCCCATGAACACTGAAGCTTTCTTT
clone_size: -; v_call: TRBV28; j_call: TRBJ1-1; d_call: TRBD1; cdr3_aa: CASRTGLEKAFF; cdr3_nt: TGTGCCAGCAGGACAGGGTTGGAGAAAGCTTTCTTT
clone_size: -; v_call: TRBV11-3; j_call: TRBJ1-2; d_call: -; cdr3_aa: CASSLVTLGTHGYTF; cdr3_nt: TGTGCCAGCAGCTTAGTAACGTTGGGGACGCATGGCTACACCTTC
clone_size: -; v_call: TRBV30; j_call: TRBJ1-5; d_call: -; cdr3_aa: CAWSVGQLNQPQHF; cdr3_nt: TGTGCCTGGAGTGTTGGACAGCTCAATCAGCCCCAGCATTTT
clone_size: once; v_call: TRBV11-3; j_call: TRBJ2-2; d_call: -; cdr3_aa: CASSLGVGWGPDTGELFF; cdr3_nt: TGTGCCAGCAGCCTAGGCGTGGGGTGGGGACCCGACACCGGGGAGCTGTTTTTT
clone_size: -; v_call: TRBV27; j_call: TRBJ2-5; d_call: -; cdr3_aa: CASSLSWGETQYF; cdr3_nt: TGTGCCAGCAGTTTATCGTGGGGAGAGACCCAGTACTTC
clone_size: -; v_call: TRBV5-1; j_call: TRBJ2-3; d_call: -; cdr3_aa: CASGGAVSDTQYF; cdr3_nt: TGCGCCAGCGGGGGGGCCGTGTCCGATACGCAGTATTTT
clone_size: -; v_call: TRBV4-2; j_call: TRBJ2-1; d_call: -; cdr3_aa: CASSQVRGGSIEQFF; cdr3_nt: TGTGCCAGCAGCCAAGTGAGGGGGGGGAGCATTGAGCAGTTCTTC
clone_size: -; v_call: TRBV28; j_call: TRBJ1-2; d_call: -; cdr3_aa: CASSLNGGYTF; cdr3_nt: TGTGCCAGCAGTTTAAATGGTGGCTACACCTTC
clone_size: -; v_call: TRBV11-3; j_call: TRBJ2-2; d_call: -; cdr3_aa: CASSLGSRHTGELFF; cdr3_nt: TGTGCCAGCAGCTTAGGGAGTAGGCACACCGGGGAGCTGTTTTTT
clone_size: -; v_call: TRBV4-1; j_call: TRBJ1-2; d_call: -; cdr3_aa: CASSQGTLDGYTF; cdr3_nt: TGCGCCAGCAGCCAAGGGACATTAGATGGCTACACCTTC
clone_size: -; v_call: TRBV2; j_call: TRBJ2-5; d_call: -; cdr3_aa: CASSEAGLTQETQYF; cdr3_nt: TGTGCCAGCAGTGAAGCAGGACTAACACAAGAGACCCAGTACTTC
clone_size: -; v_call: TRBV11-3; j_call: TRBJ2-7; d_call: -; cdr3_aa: CASSSQHDSSSYEQYF; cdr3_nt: TGTGCCAGCAGCTCACAACATGACTCGAGCTCCTACGAGCAGTACTTC
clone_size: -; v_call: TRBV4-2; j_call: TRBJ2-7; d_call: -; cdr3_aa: CASSQDGRGNNEQYF; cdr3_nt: TGTGCCAGCAGCCAAGACGGACGAGGGAACAACGAGCAGTACTTC
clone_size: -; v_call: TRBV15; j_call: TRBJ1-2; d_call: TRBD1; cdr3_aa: CATSRDPGTGSRGYTF; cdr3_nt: TGTGCCACCAGCAGAGATCCCGGGACAGGGTCGCGGGGCTACACCTTC
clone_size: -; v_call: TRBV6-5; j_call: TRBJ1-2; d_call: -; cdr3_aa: CASSYEAGYGYTF; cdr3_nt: TGTGCCAGCAGTTACGAAGCAGGCTATGGCTACACCTTC